The 5 T cell receptor beta chains below were found in one sample sequenced in a study of control samples from healthy donors and cancer patients. Sequencing used immunoSEQ multiplex PCR; TCRdb keeps in-frame clones, though not all of them. Here the sample spans under 55,000 clones, 75% to 95% being singletons. Sequencing used PBMCs. These TCRs come from a woman aged 40 to 50 with head and neck cancer.

V is TRBV10-1 and J is TRBJ2-5; the match to TRBD2 covers 10 bases. Germline CDR1 WNHNN, CDR2 SYGVQD (reference sequence). Losses at the gene ends were 2 bases for V and 5 bases for J; bases not matched to a gene: 11. This CDR3 is built from 17 residues. CDR3 region: CASSEGASGSRIETQYF. The CDR3 coding sequence is TGCGCCAGCAGTGAGGGGGCTAGCGGGAGTCGAATCGAGACCCAGTACTTC.

This chain uses TRBV27 with TRBJ1-3, with D unclear. Germline values: CDR1 MNHEY, CDR2 SMNVEV (reference sequence). The CDR3 extends over 15 amino acids. The V and J ends lost 5 bases and 4 bases respectively, with 15 bases between them. CDR3 bases: TGTGCCAGCAGTCCTTTGGGAGGCCTAGGAAACACCATATATTTT. Translated: CASSPLGGLGNTIYF.

The chain combines TRBV6-5 with TRBJ1-2; no firm D call. The CDR3 contains 13 residues. V gave up 6 bases and J gave up 1 base, with 9 bases separating them. CDR1 MNHEY and CDR2 SVGAGI come from the germline V gene. The CDR3 is CASSRTVNYGYTF. Written as DNA, the CDR3 is TGTGCCAGCAGCCGGACGGTTAACTATGGCTACACCTTC.

The V and J genes are TRBV2 and TRBJ2-2; D assignment may be TRBD1 or TRBD2 (5 bases each). CDR1 is SNHLY, CDR2 FYNNEI, per germline. The CDR3 spans 15 residues. Trimming removed 6 bases from V and 3 bases from J, with 14 bases in between. CDR3 DNA: TGTGCCAGCAGGGGACCAAAAAAAGACACCGGGGAGCTGTTTTTT. Its protein product is CASRGPKKDTGELFF.

This clone has just a few counts. The V call is TRBV3-1 (or the pseudogene TRBV3-2), the J call TRBJ1-1, with D possibly matching TRBD1 (6 bases). This CDR3 has 17 amino acids. Trimming took off 1 base at V and 6 bases at J, with 21 bases between the two ends. Germline-derived CDR1 and CDR2 are LGHDT and YNNKEL (reference sequence). CDR3 sequence reads: CASSQVTAGGLWAEAFF. The CDR3 DNA reads as TGTGCCAGCAGCCAAGTCACGGCTGGGGGCCTTTGGGCTGAAGCTTTCTTT.